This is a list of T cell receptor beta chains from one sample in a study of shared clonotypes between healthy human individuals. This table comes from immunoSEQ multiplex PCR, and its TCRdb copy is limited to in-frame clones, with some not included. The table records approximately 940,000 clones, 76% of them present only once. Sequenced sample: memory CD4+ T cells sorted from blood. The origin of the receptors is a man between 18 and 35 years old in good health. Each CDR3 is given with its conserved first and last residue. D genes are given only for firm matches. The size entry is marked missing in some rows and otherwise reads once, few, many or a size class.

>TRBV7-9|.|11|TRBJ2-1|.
CAILAYNEQFF
TGTGCCATCCTCGCATACAATGAGCAGTTCTTC
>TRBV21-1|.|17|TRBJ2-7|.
CASSKEAGQPSSYEQYF
TGTGCCAGCAGCAAAGAAGCCGGACAGCCGAGCTCCTACGAGCAGTACTTC
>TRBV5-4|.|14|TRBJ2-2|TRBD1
CASSSGTDAGELFF
TGTGCCAGCAGCTCCGGGACAGACGCCGGGGAGCTGTTTTTT
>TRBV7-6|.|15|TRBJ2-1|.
CASSFLGATYNEQFF
TGTGCCAGCAGCTTTTTGGGGGCCACCTACAATGAGCAGTTCTTC
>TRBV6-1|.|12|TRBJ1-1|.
CASSPAGTEAFF
TGTGCCAGCAGCCCGGCGGGCACTGAAGCTTTCTTT
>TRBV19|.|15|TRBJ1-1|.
CASSIDFRGLNEAFF
TGTGCCAGTAGTATAGACTTTCGGGGGCTTAATGAAGCTTTCTTT
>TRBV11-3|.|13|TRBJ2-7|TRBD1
CASSPTGGREQYF
TGTGCCAGCAGCCCGACAGGGGGCCGGGAGCAGTACTTC
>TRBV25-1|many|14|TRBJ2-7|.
CASSYQLTPYEQYF
TGTGCCAGCAGTTATCAATTAACCCCTTACGAGCAGTACTTC
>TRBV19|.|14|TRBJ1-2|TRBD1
CASSSPRDSYGYTF
TGTGCCAGTAGTAGCCCCCGGGACAGCTATGGCTACACCTTC
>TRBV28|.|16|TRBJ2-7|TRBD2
CASRTPGGALTYEQYF
TGTGCCAGCAGAACCCCGGGGGGGGCGCTAACCTACGAGCAGTACTTC
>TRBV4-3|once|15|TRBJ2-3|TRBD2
CASSPGLVGIDTQYF
TGCGCCAGCAGCCCAGGACTAGTAGGTATTGATACGCAGTATTTT
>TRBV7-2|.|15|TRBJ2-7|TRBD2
CASSLAETSGAYQYF
TGTGCCAGCAGCTTAGCGGAGACTAGCGGGGCGTACCAGTACTTC
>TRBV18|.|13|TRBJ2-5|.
CASSPSSLETQYF
TGTGCCAGCTCACCGTCTTCACTGGAGACCCAGTACTTC
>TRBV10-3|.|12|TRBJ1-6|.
CAISESLAPLHF
TGTGCCATCAGTGAGTCGTTGGCACCCCTCCACTTT
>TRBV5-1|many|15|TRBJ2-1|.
CASKSGDELRNEQFF
TGCGCCAGCAAGTCCGGGGACGAACTAAGGAATGAGCAGTTCTTC
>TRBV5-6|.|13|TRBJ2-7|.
CASSRGSSYEQYF
TGTGCCAGCAGCAGGGGTAGCTCCTACGAGCAGTACTTC
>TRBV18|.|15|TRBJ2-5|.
CASSPPGLAQETQYF
TGTGCCAGCTCACCACCGGGACTGGCACAAGAGACCCAGTACTTC
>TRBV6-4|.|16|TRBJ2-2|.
CASYTPSGGNTGELFF
TGTGCCAGCTATACGCCCAGCGGAGGGAACACCGGGGAGCTGTTTTTT
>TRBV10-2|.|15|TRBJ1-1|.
CASSAGGERNTEAFF
TGCGCCAGCAGTGCGGGGGGCGAGAGGAACACTGAAGCTTTCTTT
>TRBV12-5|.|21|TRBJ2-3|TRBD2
CASGNIQPRVAGLVRTDTQYF
TGTGCTAGTGGTAACATACAGCCTAGGGTAGCGGGATTGGTTCGAACAGATACGCAGTATTTT
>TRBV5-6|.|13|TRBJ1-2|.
CASSTRVHYGYTF
TGTGCCAGCAGTACAAGGGTACACTATGGCTACACCTTC
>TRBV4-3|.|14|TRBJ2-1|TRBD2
CASSPGGSNNEQFF
TGCGCCAGCAGCCCCGGGGGGTCCAACAATGAGCAGTTCTTC
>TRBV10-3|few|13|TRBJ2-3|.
CAISGRGTDTQYF
TGTGCCATCAGTGGGCGGGGCACAGATACGCAGTATTTT
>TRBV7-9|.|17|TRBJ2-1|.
CASSLVIIRDVGSEQFF
TGTGCCAGCAGCTTAGTAATTATAAGGGACGTCGGCAGTGAGCAGTTCTTC